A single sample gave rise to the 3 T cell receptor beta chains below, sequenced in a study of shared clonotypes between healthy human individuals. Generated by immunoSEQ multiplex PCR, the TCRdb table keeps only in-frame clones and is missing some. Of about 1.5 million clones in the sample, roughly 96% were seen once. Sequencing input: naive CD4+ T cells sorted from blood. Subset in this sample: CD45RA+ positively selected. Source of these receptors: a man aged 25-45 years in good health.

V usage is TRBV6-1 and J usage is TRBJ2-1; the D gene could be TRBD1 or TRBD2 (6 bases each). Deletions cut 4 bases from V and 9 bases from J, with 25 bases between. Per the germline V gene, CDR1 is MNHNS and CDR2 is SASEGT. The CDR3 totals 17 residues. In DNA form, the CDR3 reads TGTGCCAGCAGTGGGGGGGCCCCAACCACAGTTATCGGTGAGCAGTTCTTC. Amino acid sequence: CASSGGAPTTVIGEQFF.

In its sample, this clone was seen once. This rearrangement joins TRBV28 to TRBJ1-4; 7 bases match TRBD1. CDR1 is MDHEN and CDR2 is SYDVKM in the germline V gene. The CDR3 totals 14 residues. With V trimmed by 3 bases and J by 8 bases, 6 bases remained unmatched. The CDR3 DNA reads TGTGCCAGCAGTTTGGCCGGGACAGTAGAAAAACTGTTTTTT. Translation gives CASSLAGTVEKLFF.

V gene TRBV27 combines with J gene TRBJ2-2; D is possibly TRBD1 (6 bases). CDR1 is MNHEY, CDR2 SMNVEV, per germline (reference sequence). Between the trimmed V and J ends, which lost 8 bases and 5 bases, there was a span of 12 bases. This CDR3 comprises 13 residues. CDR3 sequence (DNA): TGTGCCAGCGGGCATCAGGGGACCGGGGAGCTGTTTTTT. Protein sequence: CASGHQGTGELFF.